Sequencing of this TCR beta chain was carried out in a study of T cells in localized non-small cell lung cancer. Germline V gene data show CDR1 as LGHNA and CDR2 as YSLEER. This CDR3 has 15 amino acids. Study outcomes and limitations: Researchers found a median around 50 of the top 100 tumor clones in adjacent lung. Of the tissues analyzed, uninvolved adjacent lung showed maximal T cell clonality, greater than tumor.

TCRdb's table, derived via immunoSEQ multiplex PCR, lists solely in-frame clones and lacks some. The repertoire consists of tens of thousands of clones, with roughly 86% occurring once and the leading ten covering 3.5% to 5%. To note about this clone: Its specificity is unknown. The germline gene is not matched at one end of the junction; a read error may be the cause. At the DNA level, this CDR3 is encoded by other sequences in the same sample as well.

The clonotype originates from a woman aged 35 to 70 with stage I lung adenocarcinoma. This chain connects TRBV4-3 to TRBJ2-2; possible D gene TRBD1, 5 bases. The sample consisted of peripheral blood, taken before any cancer treatment. The CDR3 region is CASSQALDGAGELFF. CDR3 sequence (DNA): TGCGCCAGCAGCCAAGCGCTAGATGGGGCCGGAGAGCTGTTTTTT.